This T cell receptor (beta chain) was observed in a study of T cell responses to AZD1222 COVID-19 vaccine. Study-wide findings and caveats: Distributed over spike, vaccine-associated CD4 TCRs predominated at 160-218 and 743-854. The peak T cell response came first, and repertoires were sampled only after it. Most donors were white British and more were female, and clonal diversity was possibly underestimated. Per reports, nearly half of all spike-specific TCRs target regions that are unmutated in variants.

Germline values: CDR1 MNHEY, CDR2 SVGAGI. The V gene lost 8 bases and the J gene lost 5 bases, with 21 bases spanning the gap. The CDR3 is 15 amino acids. Profiling relied on immunoSEQ multiplex PCR, and the TCRdb table lists in-frame clones only, not all of them. The data hold 100,000 or so clones, with 85% to 90% observed a single time. The sample holds a few counts of this clone. Its cognate antigen is unknown. The sequence derives from an adult in good health. The source material was peripheral blood, sampled on day 0 of AZD1222 vaccination. The rearrangement joins TRBV6-5 to TRBJ1-1; D ambiguous. The DNA of the CDR3 is TGTGCCAGCCGCGTCTCTACAGCGTTGGAAACTGAAGCTTTCTTT. This codes for CASRVSTALETEAFF.